One and the same sample provided the 13 T cell receptor beta chains below, sequenced in a study of blood T cell repertoires in COVID-19. Profiled with immunoSEQ multiplex PCR; TCRdb holds only in-frame clones, not every one. The sample shows around 250,000 clones, roughly 89% of them seen only once. The sequenced material came from peripheral blood. The origin of the receptors is a middle-aged woman who had recovered from COVID-19.

The rearrangement joins TRBV6-5 to TRBJ2-6, with D perhaps matching TRBD1 (5 bases). Germline loops: CDR1 MNHEY, CDR2 SVGAGI. Trimming stripped 2 bases from V and 4 bases from J, with 9 bases between. The CDR3 sequence is 15 residues long. As DNA, the CDR3 is TGTGCCAGCAGTTACGGGGCAACGGGGGCCAACGTCCTGACTTTC. This codes for CASSYGATGANVLTF.

This clone was seen only once. J is TRBJ2-1 and V is TRBV27; 12 bases line up with TRBD2. CDR3 length: 15 amino acids. V was pared by 4 bases and J by 7 bases, with 5 bases of the junction left unmatched. Germline assignment: CDR1 MNHEY and CDR2 SMNVEV (reference sequence). CDR3 sequence reads: CASSSSGRASNEQFF. The CDR3 DNA follows: TGTGCCAGCAGTTCTAGCGGGAGGGCCTCGAATGAGCAGTTCTTC.

CDR3 region: CASSQDRPSGVRSEQYF. CDR3 coding DNA: TGTGCCAGCAGCCAAGACCGTCCTAGTGGAGTACGTAGCGAGCAGTACTTC. The chain joins TRBV4-2 to TRBJ2-7; no clear D. V lost 0 bases and J 6 bases, leaving 21 bases between the germline ends. Per germline, CDR1 LGHNA and CDR2 YNFKEQ. The CDR3 runs to 17 residues.

CDR3 sequence (DNA): TGCGCCAGCAGCTCCGGAGATAGCGGAAGCACAGATACGCAGTATTTT. It translates to CASSSGDSGSTDTQYF. The J gene is TRBJ2-3, the V gene TRBV5-1, with a tentative D call TRBD2 (6 bases). Trimming removed 3 bases at V and 0 bases at J, with 14 bases between. The CDR3 is 16 amino acids. Per germline, CDR1 SGHRS and CDR2 YFSETQ.

This clone appeared once. The gene calls are TRBV5-1 and TRBJ2-1, with 8 nucleotides matching TRBD2. Germline V gene sequence: CDR1 SGHRS, CDR2 YFSETQ. The V and J ends lost 5 bases and 2 bases, in that order; junction bases with no gene match: 27. This CDR3 spans 22 amino acids. The CDR3 spells CASSFGAPGGLARWVPYNEQFF. The CDR3 bases are TGCGCCAGCAGTTTTGGAGCGCCTGGCGGACTAGCTCGATGGGTCCCCTACAATGAGCAGTTCTTC.

The chain recombines TRBV7-2 with TRBJ2-5; TRBD1 might be the D (6 bases). Germline-derived CDR1 and CDR2 are SGHTA and FQGNSA. Deletions cut 4 bases from V and 3 bases from J, with 12 bases between. This CDR3 comprises 14 residues. The chain's CDR3 is CASSSPAGEETQYF. For the CDR3, the DNA is TGTGCCAGCAGCTCCCCGGCAGGGGAAGAGACCCAGTACTTC.

The chain carries TRBV19 and TRBJ2-2; 10 nucleotides agree with TRBD1. V lost 5 bases, J lost 6 bases, and 12 bases stayed unmatched. Germline values: CDR1 LNHDA, CDR2 SQIVND (reference sequence). The CDR3 extends over 17 amino acids. CDR3 in amino acids: CASSATYSGTGAGELFF. CDR3 bases: TGTGCCAGTAGTGCCACTTACTCCGGGACAGGGGCCGGGGAGCTGTTTTTT.

V is TRBV18 and J is TRBJ2-2; 9 bases fit TRBD2. The CDR3 loop spans 15 amino acids. The V segment lost 0 bases and the J segment 6 bases; nucleotides outside the gene matches: 2. Germline V gene sequence: CDR1 KGHSH, CDR2 LQKENI. CDR3 nucleotides: TGTGCCAGCTCACCACCGGGACTAGCCCCCGGGGAGCTGTTTTTT. It is translated as CASSPPGLAPGELFF.

This clone has at least ten counts. The chain is built from TRBV7-9 and TRBJ2-7, with TRBD2 matching 10 bases. Germline V CDR1 and CDR2: SEHNR, FQNEAQ (reference sequence). The CDR3 consists of 18 residues. V dropped 4 bases and J dropped 6; count of bases not matched to a gene: 18. The DNA for the CDR3 is TGTGCCAGCAGCTACTACACACCGAAAGCGGGAGGGCACGGCGAGCAGTACTTC. Amino acid sequence: CASSYYTPKAGGHGEQYF.

This chain joins TRBV24-1 and TRBJ2-2, with D possibly TRBD1 on 6 matching bases. This CDR3 contains 14 residues. V was trimmed by 7 bases and J by 0 bases, leaving 8 bases between them. CDR1 and CDR2 from the germline V gene are KGHDR and SFDVKD. CDR3 sequence: CATSGTTNTGELFF. CDR3 nucleotide sequence: TGTGCCACCAGCGGGACAACGAACACCGGGGAGCTGTTTTTT.

This chain uses TRBV6-5 with TRBJ2-3; 7 bases are a match to TRBD2. The CDR3 is 14 amino acids. Losses at the gene ends were 10 bases for V and 0 bases for J; bases not matched to a gene: 7. The germline V gene encodes CDR1 MNHEY and CDR2 SVGAGI. Here the CDR3 DNA reads TGTGCCATTCCAGCGGGGAGCAGCACAGATACGCAGTATTTT. It is translated as CAIPAGSSTDTQYF.

The V and J genes are TRBV11-3 and TRBJ2-3; a weak D match, TRBD2 (6 bases). Per the germline V gene, CDR1 is SGHNT and CDR2 is YENEEA. The V end lost 5 bases, the J end lost 1 base, and 10 bases lay between the germline ends. The CDR3 contains 14 residues. The CDR3 DNA reads TGTGCCAGCAGCCTCTCTAGCGGCACAGATACGCAGTATTTT. Translating gives CASSLSSGTDTQYF.

The DNA for the CDR3 is TGTGCCTGGAACGGACAGGGCCAGATCTATGGCTACACCTTC. Translated: CAWNGQGQIYGYTF. The V and J genes are TRBV30 and TRBJ1-2, with 8 bases fitting TRBD1. The junction had 8 bases not matched to a gene; V was cut back by 4 bases and J by 4 bases. This CDR3 is 14 amino acids long. CDR1 and CDR2 (germline): GTSNPN, SVGIG (reference sequence).